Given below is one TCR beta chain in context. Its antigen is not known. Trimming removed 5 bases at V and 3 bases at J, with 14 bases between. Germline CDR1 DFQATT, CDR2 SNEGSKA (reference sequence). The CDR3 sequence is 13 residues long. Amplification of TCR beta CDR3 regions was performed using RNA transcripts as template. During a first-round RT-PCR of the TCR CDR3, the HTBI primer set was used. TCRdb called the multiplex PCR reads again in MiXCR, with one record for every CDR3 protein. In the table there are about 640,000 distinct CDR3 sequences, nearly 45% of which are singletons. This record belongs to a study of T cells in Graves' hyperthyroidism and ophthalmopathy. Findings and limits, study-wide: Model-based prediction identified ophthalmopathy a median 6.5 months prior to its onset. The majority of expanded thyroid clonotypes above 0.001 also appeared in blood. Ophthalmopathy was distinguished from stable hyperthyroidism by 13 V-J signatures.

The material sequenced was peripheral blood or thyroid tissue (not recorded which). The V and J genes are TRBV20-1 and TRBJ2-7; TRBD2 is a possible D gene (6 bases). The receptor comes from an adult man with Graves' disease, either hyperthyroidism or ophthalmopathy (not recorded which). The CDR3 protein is CSAASGLGYEQYF. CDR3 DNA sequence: TGCAGTGCTGCCTCGGGACTCGGCTACGAGCAGTACTTC.